This TCR beta chain derives from a study of blood T cell repertoires in COVID-19. Study in general: COVID-19 samples from acute and convalescent phases originated in the United States, Italy and Spain. The analysed material was cDNA or gDNA that came from T cells, B-cell-depleted T cells, or PBMCs.

There are 12 residues in the CDR3. Germline assignment: CDR1 LNHDA and CDR2 SQIVND (reference sequence). V was pared by 3 bases and J by 8 bases, with 10 bases between. Original data processing: Scientists estimated how many nucleated cells there were by amplifying reference gene primers. Method: immunoSEQ multiplex PCR; TCRdb's copy keeps in-frame clones and lacks some. Clonal size and the V and J genes are those of that table, whereas D and trimming came from the DNA. Here the sample spans over 150,000 clones, more than 75% being singletons. Seattle's enrolled individuals joined amid active infection and were then monitored longitudinally.

Material for sequencing was peripheral blood. This TCR came from a woman older than 75 with COVID-19, enrolled during active disease. The chain has TRBV19 and TRBJ1-2; D not resolved. CDR3 nucleotides: TGTGCCAGTAGTATCAACAGAATCGGCTACACCTTC. Its translation is CASSINRIGYTF.